Below, 17 T cell receptor beta chains from the same sample are listed, as sequenced in a study of blood T cell repertoires in COVID-19. Method: immunoSEQ multiplex PCR; TCRdb's copy keeps in-frame clones and lacks some. The profile shows approximately 110,000 clones, roughly 70% of them singletons. The sequenced sample was peripheral blood. The receptors derive from a human donor with acute or convalescent COVID-19. The donor label of this sample is uncertain.

This clone was picked up a small number of times. The chain joins TRBV5-4 to TRBJ2-3; 8 nucleotides match TRBD2. The CDR3 runs to 15 residues. The germline gives CDR1 SGHNT, CDR2 YYREEE (reference sequence). Unmatched junction bases numbered 5, after V lost 4 bases and J lost 1 base. Here the CDR3 reads CASSLGGAGTDTQYF. The CDR3 nucleotides are TGTGCCAGCAGCCTCGGGGGGGCGGGCACAGATACGCAGTATTTT.

The chain has TRBV9 and TRBJ2-3; 10 nucleotides line up with TRBD2. Germline CDR1 reads SGDLS; CDR2 reads YYNGEE. Trimming removed 6 bases from V and 4 bases from J; junction bases left unmatched: 8. This CDR3 has 15 residues. As DNA, the CDR3 is TGTGCCAGCACCCCGAGCGGGGGGGCCCCAGATACGCAGTATTTT. This codes for CASTPSGGAPDTQYF. The variable domain in full, with the rest retrieved from reference TRBV9 and TRBJ2-3, is DSGVTQTPKHLITATGQRVTLRCSPRSGDLSVYWYQQSLDQGLQFLIQYYNGEERAKGNILERFSAQQFPDLHSELNLSSLELGDSALYFCASTPSGGAPDTQYFGPGTRLTVL.

This clone appeared a single time. The chain couples TRBV28 to TRBJ1-6; 8 bases are a match to TRBD1. The germline CDR1 and CDR2 sequences are MDHEN and SYDVKM. This CDR3 region has 14 residues. J gave up 6 bases and V 5 bases, and 3 bases lay outside the gene matches. As DNA, the CDR3 is TGTGCCAGCAGTCTCAGGGGGCCTAATTCACCCCTCCACTTT. Its translation is CASSLRGPNSPLHF.

This chain links TRBV2 with TRBJ2-7, with unresolved D. The length of the CDR3 is 14 residues. V lost 3 bases to trimming and J lost 4 bases, with 13 bases between them. From germline, CDR1 is SNHLY and CDR2 FYNNEI. CDR3 region: CASSDADWKYEQYF. Here the CDR3 DNA reads TGTGCCAGCAGTGACGCAGACTGGAAATACGAGCAGTACTTC.

This clone was recorded only once. This sequence joins TRBV20-1 and TRBJ1-5; D may be TRBD1 (6 bases). CDR3 length: 14 residues. In germline, CDR1 is DFQATT, CDR2 SNEGSKA (reference sequence). V was pared by 3 bases and J by 5 bases, with 14 bases between. The CDR3 DNA reads TGCAGTGCTAGTCAGGGGAAAGCGTATCAGCCCCAGCATTTT. It codes for CSASQGKAYQPQHF.

J is TRBJ2-7 and V is TRBV3-1 (or the pseudogene TRBV3-2), with D possibly matching TRBD1 (6 bases). Germline CDR1 and CDR2: LGHDT and YNNKEL (reference sequence). The CDR3 contains 15 residues. V was shortened by 0 bases and J by 3 bases, with 12 bases between the two germline ends. CDR3 DNA sequence: TGTGCCAGCAGCCAAGATCGCCGGACAGTCTACGAGCAGTACTTC. This encodes CASSQDRRTVYEQYF.

V and J are TRBV30 and TRBJ2-2; 7 positions agree with TRBD1. CDR3 length: 15 amino acids. V was clipped by 5 bases and J by 0 bases; unmatched bases: 6. The germline gives CDR1 GTSNPN, CDR2 SVGIG (reference sequence). CDR3 amino acids: CAWAQGIANTGELFF. CDR3 DNA sequence: TGTGCCTGGGCACAGGGGATCGCGAACACCGGGGAGCTGTTTTTT.

The chain uses TRBV11-2 and TRBJ2-5; 14 bases are shared with TRBD2. V lost 5 bases, J lost 5 bases, and 4 bases stayed unmatched. The CDR3 covers 15 residues. The germline V gene has CDR1 SGHAT and CDR2 FQNNGV. CDR3 sequence: CASSRTSGGWETQYF. The CDR3 DNA reads as TGTGCCAGCAGCCGGACTAGCGGGGGGTGGGAGACCCAGTACTTC.

In its sample, this clone was seen a few times. The chain is built from TRBV30 and TRBJ2-7; 8 nucleotides align to TRBD1. Germline V gene data show CDR1 as GTSNPN and CDR2 as SVGIG (reference sequence). This CDR3 comprises 12 residues. The V gene end was trimmed by 5 bases and the J gene end by 2 bases; junction bases not matched to a gene: 2. The CDR3 protein is CAWGQGTYEQYF. The CDR3 coding sequence is TGTGCCTGGGGACAGGGTACCTACGAGCAGTACTTC.

The gene calls are TRBV30 and TRBJ1-3; tentative D call: TRBD1 (5 bases). CDR1 and CDR2 (germline): GTSNPN, SVGIG (reference sequence). Trimming took 0 bases from V and 4 from J, leaving 7 bases between them. The CDR3 sequence is 13 residues long. For the CDR3, the DNA is TGTGCCTGGAGTGTATACAGGGGAAACACCATATATTTT. It yields the protein CAWSVYRGNTIYF.

This rearrangement joins TRBV3-1 (or the pseudogene TRBV3-2) to TRBJ1-4; D unresolved. V was trimmed by 3 bases and J by 0 bases, leaving 8 bases between them. The CDR3 runs to 15 residues. CDR1 LGHDT and CDR2 YNNKEL come from the germline V gene (reference sequence). The CDR3 region has the DNA TGTGCCAGCAGCCACCCCGGTGCAACTAATGAAAAACTGTTTTTT. Translated, it gives CASSHPGATNEKLFF.

Comment on this clone: One end of the junction does not line up with germline, which may come from a read error. CDR3 in amino acids: CASSSSQGKEAQYF. In DNA form, the CDR3 reads TGCGCCAGCAGCTCCTCACAGGGGAAAGAGGCCCAGTACTTC. The J gene is TRBJ2-5, the V gene TRBV5-1; 7 positions match TRBD1. Germline CDR1 and CDR2: SGHRS and YFSETQ. CDR3 size: 14 residues.

V gene TRBV6-5 combines with J gene TRBJ2-7; 11 nucleotides agree with TRBD2. The germline gives CDR1 MNHEY, CDR2 SVGAGI. The CDR3 runs 14 residues. After removal of 7 bases from V and 3 bases from J, the junction contained 5 bases not matched to a gene. CDR3 protein: CASTRSGGDYEQYF. CDR3 nucleotide sequence: TGTGCCAGCACCCGTAGCGGGGGGGACTACGAGCAGTACTTC.

CDR3 sequence: CASKGTGDGYTF. The CDR3 DNA reads as TGTGCCAGCAAAGGGACAGGGGATGGCTACACCTTC. The chain is built from TRBV2 and TRBJ1-2; 10 nucleotides align to TRBD1. The J segment lost 6 bases and the V segment lost 7 bases, leaving 2 bases of the junction unmatched. The CDR3 runs 12 residues. Germline loops: CDR1 SNHLY, CDR2 FYNNEI.

The chain employs TRBV11-3 and TRBJ2-2, with D possibly TRBD1 on 5 matching bases. Trimming took off 1 base at V and 7 bases at J, with 13 bases between the two ends. Per germline, CDR1 SGHNT and CDR2 YENEEA. This CDR3 is built from 15 residues. Here the CDR3 DNA reads TGTGCCAGCAGCTTAGCTAGGGGTGCTGGCGGGGAGCTGTTTTTT. This codes for CASSLARGAGGELFF.

The rearrangement links TRBV5-1 to TRBJ1-2; no reliable D call. Germline lookup yields CDR1 SGHRS and CDR2 YFSETQ. This CDR3 has 14 residues. V lost 0 bases, J lost 5 bases, and 11 bases lay in between. The CDR3 loop reads CASSLAPGSYGYTF. In DNA, the CDR3 is TGCGCCAGCAGCTTGGCCCCTGGGAGTTATGGCTACACCTTC.

This clone appeared a few times. In nucleotides, the CDR3 is TGTGCCAGCAGCCCAGCGACCGCCTACGAGCAGTACTTC. Translating gives CASSPATAYEQYF. V is TRBV12-3 or TRBV12-4 and J is TRBJ2-7; D not certain. V gave up 6 bases and J gave up 2 bases, with 11 bases separating them. The CDR3 is 13 amino acids.